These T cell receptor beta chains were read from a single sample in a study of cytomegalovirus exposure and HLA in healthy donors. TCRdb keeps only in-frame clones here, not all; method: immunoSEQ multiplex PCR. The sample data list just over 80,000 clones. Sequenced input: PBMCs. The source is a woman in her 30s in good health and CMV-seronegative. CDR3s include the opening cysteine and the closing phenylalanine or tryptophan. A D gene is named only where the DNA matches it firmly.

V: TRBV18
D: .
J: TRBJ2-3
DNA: TGTGCCAGCTCACCGCAAGGGGGAGAGCTCAAAATGCAGTATTTT
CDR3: CASSPQGGELKMQYF

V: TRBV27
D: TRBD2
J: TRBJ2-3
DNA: TGTGCCAGCAGTCTCCTAGCGGGAGAGGGCACAGATACGCAGTATTTT
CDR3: CASSLLAGEGTDTQYF

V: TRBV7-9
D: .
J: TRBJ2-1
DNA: TGTGCCAGCAGCGGAGGGCCTCGCAATGAGCAGTTCTTC
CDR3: CASSGGPRNEQFF

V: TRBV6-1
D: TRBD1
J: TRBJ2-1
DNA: TGTGCCAGCAGAGAAACCGGGACAGGGATTATAATCTCCTACAATGAGCAGTTCTTC
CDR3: CASRETGTGIIISYNEQFF

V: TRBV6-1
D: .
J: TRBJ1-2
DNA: TGTGCCAGCAGTGGGGCTGACAGGACCTATGGCTACACCTTC
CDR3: CASSGADRTYGYTF

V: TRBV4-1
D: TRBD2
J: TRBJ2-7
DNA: TGCGCCAGCAGCCAAGGAGTCGTTAGCGGGATCTCCTACGAGCAGTACTTC
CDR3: CASSQGVVSGISYEQYF

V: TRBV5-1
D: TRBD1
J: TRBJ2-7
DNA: TGCGCCAGCAGGGCCGGGACAGGGTTTGGCTCCTACGAGCAGTACTTC
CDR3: CASRAGTGFGSYEQYF

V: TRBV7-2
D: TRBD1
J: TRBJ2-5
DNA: TGTGCCAGCAGCTTAGGAGGACAGGGAATGGGAGAGACCCAGTACTTC
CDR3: CASSLGGQGMGETQYF

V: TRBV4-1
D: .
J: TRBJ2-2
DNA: TGCGCCAGCAGCCTATTGTCGGGAGCTAACACCGGGGAGCTGTTTTTT
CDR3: CASSLLSGANTGELFF

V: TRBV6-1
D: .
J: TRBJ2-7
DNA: TGTGCCAGCAGTGAAATTGCGGGAACGGCCTACGAGCAGTACTTC
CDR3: CASSEIAGTAYEQYF

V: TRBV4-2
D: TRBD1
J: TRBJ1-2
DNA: TGTGCCAGCAGCCCCACAGGGGAACGGCACTATGGCTACACCTTC
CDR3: CASSPTGERHYGYTF

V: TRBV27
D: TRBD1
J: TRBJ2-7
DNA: TGTGCCAGCAGTTTAAGGTCAGGGGGTAACTACGAGCAGTACTTC
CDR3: CASSLRSGGNYEQYF

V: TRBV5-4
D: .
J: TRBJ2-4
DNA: TGTGCCAGCAGCCGGGAAGTGGGTGGCATTCAGTACTTC
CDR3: CASSREVGGIQYF

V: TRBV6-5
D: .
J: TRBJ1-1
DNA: TGTGCCAGCAGTCCGCCTGGAGGGCTGAACACTGAAGCTTTCTTT
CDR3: CASSPPGGLNTEAFF

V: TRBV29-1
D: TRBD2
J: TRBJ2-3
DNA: TGCAGCCCTGGTCGGACAGGGAACCCGGGGACTAGCGGCCCTCGCACAGATACGCAGTATTTT
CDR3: CSPGRTGNPGTSGPRTDTQYF

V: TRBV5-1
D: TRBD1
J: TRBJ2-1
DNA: TGCGCCAGCAGCTTGGGGGACAGCTACAATGAGCAGTTCTTC
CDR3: CASSLGDSYNEQFF

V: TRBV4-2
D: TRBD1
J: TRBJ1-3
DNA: TGTGCCAGCAGCCAAGGGGACAGTTTAAATGGAAACACCATATATTTT
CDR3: CASSQGDSLNGNTIYF

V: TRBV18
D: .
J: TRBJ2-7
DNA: TGTGCCAGCTCACCGGGGGGGCCGAGCGAGCAGTACTTC
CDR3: CASSPGGPSEQYF

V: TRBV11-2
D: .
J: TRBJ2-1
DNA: TGTGCCAGCAGCTTAGATGGAGGAGGGGAACAACAGTTCTTC
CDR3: CASSLDGGGEQQFF

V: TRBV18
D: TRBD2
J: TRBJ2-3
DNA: TGTGCCAGCTCACCACGGGGACTAGACACAGATACGCAGTATTTT
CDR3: CASSPRGLDTDTQYF

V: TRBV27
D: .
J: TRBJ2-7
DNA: TGTGCCAGCAGTCCGCGGGGACCCTACGAGCAGTACTTC
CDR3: CASSPRGPYEQYF

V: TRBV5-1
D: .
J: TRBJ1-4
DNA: TGCGCCAGCAGCGACGGGGTATCAACTAATGAAAAACTGTTTTTT
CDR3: CASSDGVSTNEKLFF

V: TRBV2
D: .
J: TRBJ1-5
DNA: TGTGCCAGCAGTGAGCGGGAGGGACAGCCCCAGCATTTT
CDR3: CASSEREGQPQHF

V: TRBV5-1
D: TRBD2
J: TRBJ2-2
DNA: TGCGCCAGCAGCCCCGGACTAGCGGGAGGTCGAACCGGGGAGCTGTTTTTT
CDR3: CASSPGLAGGRTGELFF

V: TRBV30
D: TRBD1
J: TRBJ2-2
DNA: TGTGCCTGGAGTGGGGGACAGGGAAGGAGCACCGGGGAGCTGTTTTTT
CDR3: CAWSGGQGRSTGELFF

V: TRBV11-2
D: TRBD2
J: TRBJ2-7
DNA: TGTGCCAGCAGCTTAGGAGCTAGCGGGGGTTACGAGCAGTACTTC
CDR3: CASSLGASGGYEQYF

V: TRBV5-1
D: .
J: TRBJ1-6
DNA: TGCGCCAGCAGCCTGAGGATTCCCAGGGATGGTTCACCCCTCCACTTT
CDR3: CASSLRIPRDGSPLHF

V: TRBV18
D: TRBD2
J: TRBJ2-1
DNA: TGTGCCAGCTCACCACGGAGCGGGAGTGTCAATGAGCAGTTCTTC
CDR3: CASSPRSGSVNEQFF

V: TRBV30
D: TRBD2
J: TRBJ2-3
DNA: TGTGCCGGGACCTCCGGGACTACCAGCACAGATACGCAGTATTTT
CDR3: CAGTSGTTSTDTQYF

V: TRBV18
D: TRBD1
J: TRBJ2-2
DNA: TGTGCCAGCTCACCACAGGGACAGGGAACAACCGGGGAGCTGTTTTTT
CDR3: CASSPQGQGTTGELFF

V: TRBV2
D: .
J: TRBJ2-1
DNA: TGTGCCAGCAATCTAGCGAGAAGCTCCTACAATGAGCAGTTCTTC
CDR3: CASNLARSSYNEQFF

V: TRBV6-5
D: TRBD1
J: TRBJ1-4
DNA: TGTGCCAGCAGTACGGGACAGGGGAATGAAAAACTGTTTTTT
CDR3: CASSTGQGNEKLFF

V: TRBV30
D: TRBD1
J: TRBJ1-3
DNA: TGTGCCTGGAGTGTGGGACAGGGATCTGGAAACACCATATATTTT
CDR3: CAWSVGQGSGNTIYF

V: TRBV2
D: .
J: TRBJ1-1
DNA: TGTGCCAGCAGTGAAGTCAAGAACACTGAAGCTTTCTTT
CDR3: CASSEVKNTEAFF

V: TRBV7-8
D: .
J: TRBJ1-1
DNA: TGTGCCAGCAGCTTAGGCCCAGCAGGGGCGATGAACACTGAAGCTTTCTTT
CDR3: CASSLGPAGAMNTEAFF

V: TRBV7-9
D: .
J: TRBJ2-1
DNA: TGTGCCAGCAGCTTAGCGTCCTCGAATGAGCAGTTCTTC
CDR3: CASSLASSNEQFF